The 28 T cell receptor beta chains presented below share a single source sample, sequenced in a study of naive and memory T cell subsets. An oligonucleotide containing a UMI was ligated to the 3' end of TCR cDNA. The SP2 primer and nested alpha and beta constant region primers amplified ligated cDNA in four rounds. TCRdb called the 5' RACE reads again in MiXCR, with one record for every CDR3 protein. The profile shows 55,000 to 70,000 distinct CDR3 sequences, less than 10% of them singletons. The receptors were gathered from a female donor in good health.

The V and J genes are TRBV6-2 or TRBV6-3 and TRBJ1-2, with 8 bases that match TRBD1. Germline values: CDR1 MNHEY, CDR2 SVGEGT. This CDR3 is built from 14 residues. J lost 6 bases, V lost 7 bases, and 10 bases had no gene match. This CDR3 is CASTHRGTKDGYTF. The CDR3, as DNA: TGTGCCAGCACCCACAGGGGGACCAAGGATGGCTACACCTTC.

The chain couples TRBV9 to TRBJ2-2, with a weak D call TRBD2 (6 bases). The CDR3 is 15 residues long. The V gene lost 5 bases and the J gene lost 0 bases, with 11 bases spanning the gap. Germline-derived CDR1 and CDR2 are SGDLS and YYNGEE. The CDR3 nucleotides read TGTGCCAGCAGGGGAGGAGGGCCGAACACCGGGGAGCTGTTTTTT. Its translation: CASRGGGPNTGELFF.

This clonotype was observed many times. The chain employs TRBV6-2 or TRBV6-3 and TRBJ1-2; D is uncertain. Germline loops: CDR1 MNHEY, CDR2 SVGEGT. V lost 5 bases and J lost 6, with 16 bases in between. The CDR3 spans 14 residues. CDR3 bases: TGTGCCAGCAGTAGGTTACAACACTGGAATGGCTACACCTTC. It is translated as CASSRLQHWNGYTF.

Concerning this clonotype: A read error is possible here, since a much larger clone lies one base away. CDR3 DNA: TGTGCCAGCAGCTTATATAACAATGGCTACACCTTC. Translation: CASSLYNNGYTF. The chain employs TRBV11-2 and TRBJ1-2, with unresolved D. The CDR3 is made up of 12 amino acids. Germline loops: CDR1 SGHAT, CDR2 FQNNGV.

This clonotype was seen more than once but under ten times. This chain uses TRBV29-1 with TRBJ2-4, with D perhaps given as TRBD1 or TRBD2 (5 bases each). V was pared by 4 bases and J by 7 bases, with 20 bases between. Per the germline V gene, CDR1 is SQVTM and CDR2 is ANQGSEA. CDR3 length: 15 residues. This CDR3 reads CSVGGSVLGGNIQYF. In DNA, the CDR3 is TGCAGCGTTGGGGGGTCTGTTCTCGGCGGGAACATTCAGTACTTC.

This chain connects TRBV9 to TRBJ2-2; the D gene could be TRBD1 or TRBD2 (6 bases each). From germline, CDR1 is SGDLS and CDR2 YYNGEE. The germline V and J ends were trimmed by 4 bases and 7 bases, with 17 bases remaining between them. The CDR3 has 15 residues. The CDR3: CASSPRWGAGGELFF. The CDR3 DNA reads TGTGCCAGCAGCCCCAGATGGGGGGCGGGCGGGGAGCTGTTTTTT.

The V and J genes are TRBV5-1 and TRBJ2-5, with 11 bases identical to TRBD2. CDR1 and CDR2 from the germline V gene are SGHRS and YFSETQ. J lost 2 bases, V lost 4 bases, and 4 bases had no gene match. This CDR3 contains 15 residues. CDR3 sequence: CASSPGTSGQETQYF. Written as DNA, the CDR3 is TGCGCCAGCAGCCCTGGGACTAGCGGACAAGAGACCCAGTACTTC.

This clonotype came up many times. V and J are TRBV7-2 and TRBJ2-7; unclear D gene. The CDR3 totals 17 residues. Germline V gives CDR1 SGHTA, CDR2 FQGNSA. V lost 1 base to trimming and J lost 0 bases, with 16 bases between them. The DNA of the CDR3 is TGTGCCAGCAGCTTAGATGGCAGCTCCTCATACTCCTACGAGCAGTACTTC. It is translated as CASSLDGSSSYSYEQYF.

The table lists this clonotype with many counts. This sequence joins TRBV4-1 and TRBJ2-2; 9 bases fit TRBD1. There are 19 residues in the CDR3. The ends lost 2 bases at V and 0 bases at J; junction bases unmatched: 10. The germline CDR1 and CDR2 sequences are MGHRA and YSYEKL. CDR3 in DNA: TGCGCCAGCAGCCAATTCGCCCTGAACAGGGGGCCGAACACCGGGGAGCTGTTTTTT. Its translation is CASSQFALNRGPNTGELFF.

This clonotype was counted ten times or more. J is TRBJ1-2 and V is TRBV20-1; weak D call: TRBD1 (6 bases). The germline CDR1 and CDR2 sequences are DFQATT and SNEGSKA (reference sequence). V gave up 7 bases and J gave up 1 base, with 13 bases separating them. The CDR3 spans 13 residues. CDR3 DNA sequence: TGCAGTGAGGGACACCTAAATAACTATGGCTACACCTTC. It specifies CSEGHLNNYGYTF.

The chain has TRBV28 and TRBJ2-5; the D gene is possibly TRBD1 (5 bases). Germline V CDR1 and CDR2: MDHEN, SYDVKM. The CDR3 contains 18 residues. V was clipped by 7 bases and J by 2 bases, with 26 bases between them. The CDR3: CASILRKGIRTSQETQYF. In nucleotides, the CDR3 is TGTGCCAGCATCCTAAGGAAGGGGATTCGAACTTCTCAAGAGACCCAGTACTTC.

A few counts support this clonotype. The rearrangement links TRBV4-3 to TRBJ1-4, with D unclear. The CDR3 covers 15 residues. The germline CDR1 and CDR2 sequences are LGHNA and YSLEER. V was cut by 3 bases and J by 4 bases, with 12 bases left in between. The DNA of the CDR3 is TGCGCCAGCAGCCAGCAGGACGGACGTAATGAAAAACTGTTTTTT. This codes for CASSQQDGRNEKLFF.

This clonotype came up many times. The V and J genes are TRBV6-2 or TRBV6-3 and TRBJ1-5; D not certain. The CDR3 is made up of 12 amino acids. The V and J ends lost 6 bases and 6 bases respectively, with 9 bases between them. Germline assignment: CDR1 MNHEY and CDR2 SVGEGT. The CDR3 DNA is TGTGCCAGCAGCCCACGGGGTCAGCCCCAGCATTTT. It codes for CASSPRGQPQHF.

This clonotype was seen a few times. The genes are TRBV5-8 and TRBJ2-1; 8 bases agree with TRBD1. Germline lookup yields CDR1 SGHTS and CDR2 YDEGEE. The CDR3 consists of 16 residues. The J segment lost 14 bases and the V segment lost 3 bases, leaving 19 bases of the junction unmatched. The DNA for the CDR3 is TGTGCCAGCAGCTCCACTTTAGGGCAGGGGGCGTCCCACGAGTTCTTC. Protein: CASSSTLGQGASHEFF.

This clonotype showed up many times. V and J are TRBV6-2 or TRBV6-3 and TRBJ2-7; D not certain. Germline CDR1 and CDR2: MNHEY and SVGEGT. Trimming removed 5 bases at V and 2 bases at J, with 4 bases between. The CDR3 is made up of 11 amino acids. The CDR3 DNA sequence: TGTGCCAGCAGTCCGGCCTACGAGCAGTACTTC. Protein product: CASSPAYEQYF.

This clonotype has just a few counts. The chain combines TRBV20-1 with TRBJ2-1; weak D call: TRBD2 (7 bases). The ends were cut back, 6 bases at V and 1 base at J, with 13 bases in the middle. CDR1 is DFQATT, CDR2 SNEGSKA, per germline (reference sequence). This CDR3 region has 14 residues. The CDR3, as DNA: TGCAGTGCAGGGGGGGGACTTTCCTACAATGAGCAGTTCTTC. Its translation is CSAGGGLSYNEQFF.

This clonotype was observed at least ten times. The chain has TRBV7-2 and TRBJ2-3; the match to TRBD2 covers 7 bases. Germline CDR1 is SGHTA and CDR2 is FQGNSA. The V and J ends lost 1 base and 1 base, in that order; junction bases with no gene match: 8. CDR3 length equals 17 residues. CDR3 residues: CASSLGGLAGGTDTQYF. For the CDR3, the DNA is TGTGCCAGCAGCTTAGGGGGCTTGGCGGGGGGCACAGATACGCAGTATTTT. Drawing the rest from reference TRBV7-2 and TRBJ2-3, the complete variable domain is GAGVSQSPSNKVTEKGKDVELRCDPISGHTALYWYRQSLGQGLEFLIYFQGNSAPDKSGLPSDRFSAERTGGSVSTLTIQRTQQEDSAVYLCASSLGGLAGGTDTQYFGPGTRLTVL.

This clonotype is judged medium-sized. The chain has TRBV4-2 and TRBJ2-3, with 15 nucleotides matching TRBD2. The junction had 0 bases not matched to a gene; V was cut back by 1 base and J by 4 bases. This CDR3 is 16 amino acids long. The V gene's germline CDR1 is LGHNA and CDR2 YNFKEQ. CDR3 protein: CASSQGTSGGADTQYF. DNA for the CDR3: TGTGCCAGCAGCCAAGGGACTAGCGGGGGGGCAGATACGCAGTATTTT.

This clonotype has at least ten counts. V gene TRBV18 combines with J gene TRBJ1-5, with a tentative D call TRBD1 (6 bases). Germline V CDR1 and CDR2: KGHSH, LQKENI. This CDR3 comprises 15 residues. V was shortened by 6 bases and J by 5 bases, with 17 bases between the two germline ends. CDR3 sequence: CASSARTGTDQPQHF. CDR3 coding DNA: TGTGCCAGCTCGGCTCGAACAGGGACCGATCAGCCCCAGCATTTT.

In its sample, this clonotype was seen a few times. The rearrangement links TRBV20-1 to TRBJ2-3; D not resolved. Germline V gives CDR1 DFQATT, CDR2 SNEGSKA (reference sequence). The CDR3 loop spans 11 amino acids. CDR3 amino acids: CRAGGTDTQYF. CDR3 bases: TGCAGAGCCGGAGGCACAGATACGCAGTATTTT.

This clonotype was picked up a small number of times. The genes are TRBV4-2 and TRBJ1-5, with TRBD1 matching over 8 bases. J gave up 4 bases and V 2 bases, and 4 bases lay outside the gene matches. CDR3 length equals 15 residues. CDR1 LGHNA and CDR2 YNFKEQ come from the germline V gene. Here the CDR3 DNA reads TGTGCCAGCAGCCAACTACAGGGGGAAAATCAGCCCCAGCATTTT. It yields the protein CASSQLQGENQPQHF.

Many counts were recorded for this clonotype. The chain is built from TRBV5-5 and TRBJ1-2; D remains unclear. Trimming took off 2 bases at V and 4 bases at J, with 12 bases between the two ends. Germline CDR1 reads SGHKS; CDR2 reads YYEKEE (reference sequence). The CDR3 is 14 residues long. The CDR3 region is CASSFGGNGYGYTF. For the CDR3, the DNA is TGTGCCAGCAGCTTTGGCGGGAATGGCTATGGCTACACCTTC.

This clonotype was found many times. The rearrangement links TRBV7-2 to TRBJ1-5; D ambiguous. Germline-derived CDR1 and CDR2 are SGHTA and FQGNSA. CDR3 size: 15 residues. Trimming removed 1 base from V and 9 bases from J, with 16 bases in between. Here the CDR3 DNA reads TGTGCCAGCAGCTTAGGGATCTCGGCCGGTGGGCCCCAGCATTTT. Translating it yields CASSLGISAGGPQHF. The whole variable domain, filled in from reference TRBV7-2 and TRBJ1-5, reads GAGVSQSPSNKVTEKGKDVELRCDPISGHTALYWYRQSLGQGLEFLIYFQGNSAPDKSGLPSDRFSAERTGGSVSTLTIQRTQQEDSAVYLCASSLGISAGGPQHFGDGTRLSIL.

In its sample, this clonotype was seen many times. The chain combines TRBV7-2 with TRBJ1-5; no clear D. Trimming took off 7 bases at V and 7 bases at J, with 17 bases between the two ends. This CDR3 has 14 residues. Germline V gene data show CDR1 as SGHTA and CDR2 as FQGNSA. As DNA, the CDR3 is TGTGCCAGCACCAGAGGTGGTTCCGGGCAGCCCCAGCATTTT. Its protein product is CASTRGGSGQPQHF.

The sample holds a few counts of this clonotype. The genes are TRBV29-1 and TRBJ2-3; maybe TRBD2 (5 bases). The CDR3 totals 13 residues. Germline CDR1 SQVTM, CDR2 ANQGSEA. The V end lost 6 bases, the J end lost 2 bases, and 12 bases lay between the germline ends. The CDR3 sequence is CSVAGILTDTQYF. For the CDR3, the DNA is TGCAGCGTGGCCGGGATTCTCACAGATACGCAGTATTTT.

In this sample, this clonotype turned up many times. The genes are TRBV18 and TRBJ1-6; 9 bases line up with TRBD1. With V trimmed by 3 bases and J by 10 bases, 4 bases remained unmatched. This CDR3 contains 14 residues. CDR1 and CDR2 (germline): KGHSH, LQKENI. The CDR3 is CASSPEGQGSPLHF. DNA of the CDR3: TGTGCCAGCTCACCTGAGGGACAGGGCTCACCCCTCCACTTT.

This clonotype showed up many times. The chain employs TRBV10-3 and TRBJ1-1; D is undetermined. Germline V gene data show CDR1 as ENHRY and CDR2 as SYGVKD. CDR3 length equals 12 residues. V lost 2 bases to trimming and J lost 4 bases, with 5 bases between them. CDR3 bases: TGTGCCATCAGTGAGGGGGTCACTGAAGCTTTCTTT. It encodes CAISEGVTEAFF.

This clonotype appeared many times. The J gene is TRBJ2-7, the V gene TRBV5-6; D gene ambiguous. Germline V lookup: CDR1 SGHDT, CDR2 YYEEEE. The CDR3 extends over 15 amino acids. V was pared by 0 bases and J by 1 base, with 11 bases between. This CDR3 reads CASSLVGSGSYEQYF. The CDR3 DNA follows: TGTGCCAGCAGCTTGGTAGGATCGGGTTCCTACGAGCAGTACTTC.